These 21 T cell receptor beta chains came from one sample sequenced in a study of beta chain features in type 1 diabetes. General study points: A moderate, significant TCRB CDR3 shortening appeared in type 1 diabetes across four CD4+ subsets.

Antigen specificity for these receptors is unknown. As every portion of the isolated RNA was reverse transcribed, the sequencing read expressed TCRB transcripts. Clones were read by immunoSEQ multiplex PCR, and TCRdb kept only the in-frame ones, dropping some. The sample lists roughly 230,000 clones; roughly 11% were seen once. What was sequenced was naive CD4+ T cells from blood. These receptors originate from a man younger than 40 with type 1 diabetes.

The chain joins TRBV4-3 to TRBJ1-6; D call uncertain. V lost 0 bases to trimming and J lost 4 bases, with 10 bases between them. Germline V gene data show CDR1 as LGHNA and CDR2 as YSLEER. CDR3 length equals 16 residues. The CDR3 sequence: CASSQDAAAYNSPLHF. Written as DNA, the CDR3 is TGCGCCAGCAGCCAAGATGCGGCAGCGTATAATTCACCCCTCCACTTT.

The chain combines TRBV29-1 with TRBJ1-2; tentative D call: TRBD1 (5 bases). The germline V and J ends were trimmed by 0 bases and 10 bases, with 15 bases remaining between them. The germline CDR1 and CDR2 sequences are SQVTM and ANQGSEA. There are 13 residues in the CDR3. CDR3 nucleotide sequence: TGCAGCGTTGAAGATCTTCACTGGGGACTCTACACCTTC. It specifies CSVEDLHWGLYTF. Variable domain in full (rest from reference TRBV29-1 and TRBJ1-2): SAVISQKPSRDICQRGTSLTIQCQVDSQVTMMFWYRQQPGQSLTLIATANQGSEATYESGFVIDKFPISRPNLTFSTLTVSNMSPEDSSIYLCSVEDLHWGLYTFGSGTRLTVV.

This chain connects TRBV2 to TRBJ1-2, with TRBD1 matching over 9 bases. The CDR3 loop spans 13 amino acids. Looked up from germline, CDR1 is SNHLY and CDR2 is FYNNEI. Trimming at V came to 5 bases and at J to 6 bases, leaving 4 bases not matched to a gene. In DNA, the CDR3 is TGTGCCAGCAGTCCGGACAGGGGCCATGGCTACACCTTC. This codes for CASSPDRGHGYTF.

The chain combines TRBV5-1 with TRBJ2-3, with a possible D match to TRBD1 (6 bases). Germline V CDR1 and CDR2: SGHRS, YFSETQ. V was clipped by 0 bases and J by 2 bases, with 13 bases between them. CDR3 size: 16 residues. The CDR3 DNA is TGCGCCAGCAGCTTGGTGGGGCAGGGGATCACAGATACGCAGTATTTT. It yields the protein CASSLVGQGITDTQYF. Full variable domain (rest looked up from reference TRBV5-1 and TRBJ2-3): KAGVTQTPRYLIKTRGQQVTLSCSPISGHRSVSWYQQTPGQGLQFLFEYFSETQRNKGNFPGRFSGRQFSNSRSEMNVSTLELGDSALYLCASSLVGQGITDTQYFGPGTRLTVL.

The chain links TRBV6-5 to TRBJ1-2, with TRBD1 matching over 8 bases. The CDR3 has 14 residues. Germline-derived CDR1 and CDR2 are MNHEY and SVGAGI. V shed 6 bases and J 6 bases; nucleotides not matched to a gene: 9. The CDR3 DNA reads TGTGCCAGCAGCCTATTGGACAGGGCTCATGGCTACACCTTC. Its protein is CASSLLDRAHGYTF.

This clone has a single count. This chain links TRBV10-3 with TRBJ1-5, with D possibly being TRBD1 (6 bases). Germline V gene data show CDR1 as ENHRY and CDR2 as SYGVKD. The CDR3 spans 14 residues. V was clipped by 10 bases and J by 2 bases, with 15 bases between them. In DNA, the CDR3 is TGTGCCACCCGACAGGAGGTGGGCAATCAGCCCCAGCATTTT. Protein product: CATRQEVGNQPQHF.

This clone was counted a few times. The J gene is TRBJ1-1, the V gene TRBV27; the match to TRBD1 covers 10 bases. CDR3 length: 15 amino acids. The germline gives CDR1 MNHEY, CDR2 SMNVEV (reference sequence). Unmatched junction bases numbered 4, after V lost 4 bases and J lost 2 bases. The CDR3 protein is CASSYLTGGNTEAFF. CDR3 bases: TGTGCCAGCAGTTACCTGACAGGGGGCAACACTGAAGCTTTCTTT.

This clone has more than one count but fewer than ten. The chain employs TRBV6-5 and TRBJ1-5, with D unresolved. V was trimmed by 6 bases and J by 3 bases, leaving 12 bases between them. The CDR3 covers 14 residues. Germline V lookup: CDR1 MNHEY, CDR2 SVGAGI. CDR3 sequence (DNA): TGTGCCAGCAGGTCCCCAGGTATCAATCAGCCCCAGCATTTT. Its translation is CASRSPGINQPQHF.

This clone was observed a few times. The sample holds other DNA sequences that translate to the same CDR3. The CDR3 DNA follows: TGTGCCAGCAGCCAAGATTCGGGTAGCAATCAGCCCCAGCATTTT. This codes for CASSQDSGSNQPQHF. The chain employs TRBV4-2 and TRBJ1-5; D not certain. The CDR3 is made up of 15 amino acids. Trimming stripped 0 bases from V and 0 bases from J, with 6 bases between. Germline V gene sequence: CDR1 LGHNA, CDR2 YNFKEQ.

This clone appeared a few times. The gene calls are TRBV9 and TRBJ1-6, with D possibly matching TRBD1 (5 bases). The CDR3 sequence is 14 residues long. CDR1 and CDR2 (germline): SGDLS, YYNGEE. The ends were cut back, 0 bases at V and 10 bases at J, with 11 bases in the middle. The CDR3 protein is CASSVDQGKSPLHF. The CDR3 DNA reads TGTGCCAGCAGCGTAGACCAGGGTAAATCACCCCTCCACTTT. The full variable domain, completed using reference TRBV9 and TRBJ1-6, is DSGVTQTPKHLITATGQRVTLRCSPRSGDLSVYWYQQSLDQGLQFLIQYYNGEERAKGNILERFSAQQFPDLHSELNLSSLELGDSALYFCASSVDQGKSPLHFGNGTRLTVT.

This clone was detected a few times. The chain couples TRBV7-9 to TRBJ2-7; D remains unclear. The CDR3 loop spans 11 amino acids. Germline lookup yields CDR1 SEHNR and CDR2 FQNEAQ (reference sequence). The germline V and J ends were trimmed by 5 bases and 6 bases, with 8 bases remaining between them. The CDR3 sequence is CASSRDSEQYF. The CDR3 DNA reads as TGTGCCAGCAGCCGAGATTCCGAGCAGTACTTC.

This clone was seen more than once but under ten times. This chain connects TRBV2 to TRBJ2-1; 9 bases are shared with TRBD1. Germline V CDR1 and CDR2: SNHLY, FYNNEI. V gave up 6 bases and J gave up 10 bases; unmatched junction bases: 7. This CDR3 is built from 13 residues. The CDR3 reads CASSLRQGGEQFF. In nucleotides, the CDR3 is TGTGCCAGCAGCCTAAGACAGGGGGGCGAGCAGTTCTTC.

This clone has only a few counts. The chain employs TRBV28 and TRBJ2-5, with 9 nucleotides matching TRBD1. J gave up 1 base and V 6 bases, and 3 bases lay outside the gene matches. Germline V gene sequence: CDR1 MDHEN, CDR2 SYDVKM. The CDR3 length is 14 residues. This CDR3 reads CASRGTGSQETQYF. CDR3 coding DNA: TGTGCCAGCAGGGGGACAGGGTCCCAAGAGACCCAGTACTTC.

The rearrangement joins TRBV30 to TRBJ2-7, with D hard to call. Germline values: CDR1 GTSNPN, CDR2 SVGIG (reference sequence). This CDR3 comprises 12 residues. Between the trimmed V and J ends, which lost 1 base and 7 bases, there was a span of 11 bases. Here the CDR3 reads CAWSGLSREQYF. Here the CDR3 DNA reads TGTGCCTGGAGTGGGTTGTCTCGGGAGCAGTACTTC.

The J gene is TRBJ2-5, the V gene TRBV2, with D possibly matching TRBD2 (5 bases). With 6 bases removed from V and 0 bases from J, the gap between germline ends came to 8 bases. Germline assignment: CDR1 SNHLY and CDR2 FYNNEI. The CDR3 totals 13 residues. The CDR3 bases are TGTGCCAGCAGCGGGGAGTACCAAGAGACCCAGTACTTC. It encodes CASSGEYQETQYF.

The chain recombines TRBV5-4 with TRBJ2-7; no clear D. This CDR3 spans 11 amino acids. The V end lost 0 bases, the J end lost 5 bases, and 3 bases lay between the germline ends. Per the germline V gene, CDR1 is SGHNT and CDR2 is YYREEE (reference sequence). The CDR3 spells CASSLANEQYF. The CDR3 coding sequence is TGTGCCAGCAGCTTGGCCAACGAGCAGTACTTC.

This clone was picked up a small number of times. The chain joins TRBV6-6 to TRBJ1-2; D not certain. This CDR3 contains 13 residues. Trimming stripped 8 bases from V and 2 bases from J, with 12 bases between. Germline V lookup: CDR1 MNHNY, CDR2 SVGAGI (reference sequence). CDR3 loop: CASGERENYGYTF. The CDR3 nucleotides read TGTGCCAGCGGGGAGAGGGAAAACTATGGCTACACCTTC.

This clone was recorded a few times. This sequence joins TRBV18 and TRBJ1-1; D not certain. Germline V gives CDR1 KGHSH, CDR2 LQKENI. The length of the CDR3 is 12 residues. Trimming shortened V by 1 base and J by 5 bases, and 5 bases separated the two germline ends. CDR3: CASSPRRTEAFF. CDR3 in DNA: TGTGCCAGCTCACCACGGAGGACTGAAGCTTTCTTT.

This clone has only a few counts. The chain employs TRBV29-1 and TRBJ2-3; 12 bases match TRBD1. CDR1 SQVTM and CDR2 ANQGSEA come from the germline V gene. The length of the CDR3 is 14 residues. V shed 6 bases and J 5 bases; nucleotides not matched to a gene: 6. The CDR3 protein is CSVPGTGGLDTQYF. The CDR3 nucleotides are TGCAGCGTCCCCGGGACAGGGGGCCTAGATACGCAGTATTTT.

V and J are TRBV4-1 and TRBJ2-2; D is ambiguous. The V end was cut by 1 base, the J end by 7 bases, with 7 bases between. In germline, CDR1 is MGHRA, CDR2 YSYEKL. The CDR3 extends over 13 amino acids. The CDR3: CASSQARDGELFF. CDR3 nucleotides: TGCGCCAGCAGCCAAGCAAGAGACGGGGAGCTGTTTTTT.

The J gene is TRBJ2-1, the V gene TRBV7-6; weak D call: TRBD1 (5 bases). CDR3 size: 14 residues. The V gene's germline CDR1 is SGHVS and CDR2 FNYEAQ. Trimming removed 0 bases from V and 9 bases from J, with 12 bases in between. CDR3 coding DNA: TGTGCCAGCAGCTTAGCTCCGCCAGGGCGTGAGCAGTTCTTC. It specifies CASSLAPPGREQFF.